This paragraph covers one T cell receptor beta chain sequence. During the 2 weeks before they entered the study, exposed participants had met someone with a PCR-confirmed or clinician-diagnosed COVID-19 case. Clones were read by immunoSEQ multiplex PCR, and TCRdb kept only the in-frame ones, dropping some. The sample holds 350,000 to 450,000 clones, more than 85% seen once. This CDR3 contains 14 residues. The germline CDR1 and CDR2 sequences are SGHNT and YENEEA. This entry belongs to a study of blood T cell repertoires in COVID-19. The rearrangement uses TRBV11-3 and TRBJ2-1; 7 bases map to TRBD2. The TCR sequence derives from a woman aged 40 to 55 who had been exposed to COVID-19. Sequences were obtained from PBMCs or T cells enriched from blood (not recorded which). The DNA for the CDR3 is TGTGCAAGCGGGGCAGCGGGAATGTGGTATGAGCAGTTCTTC. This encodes CASGAAGMWYEQFF.